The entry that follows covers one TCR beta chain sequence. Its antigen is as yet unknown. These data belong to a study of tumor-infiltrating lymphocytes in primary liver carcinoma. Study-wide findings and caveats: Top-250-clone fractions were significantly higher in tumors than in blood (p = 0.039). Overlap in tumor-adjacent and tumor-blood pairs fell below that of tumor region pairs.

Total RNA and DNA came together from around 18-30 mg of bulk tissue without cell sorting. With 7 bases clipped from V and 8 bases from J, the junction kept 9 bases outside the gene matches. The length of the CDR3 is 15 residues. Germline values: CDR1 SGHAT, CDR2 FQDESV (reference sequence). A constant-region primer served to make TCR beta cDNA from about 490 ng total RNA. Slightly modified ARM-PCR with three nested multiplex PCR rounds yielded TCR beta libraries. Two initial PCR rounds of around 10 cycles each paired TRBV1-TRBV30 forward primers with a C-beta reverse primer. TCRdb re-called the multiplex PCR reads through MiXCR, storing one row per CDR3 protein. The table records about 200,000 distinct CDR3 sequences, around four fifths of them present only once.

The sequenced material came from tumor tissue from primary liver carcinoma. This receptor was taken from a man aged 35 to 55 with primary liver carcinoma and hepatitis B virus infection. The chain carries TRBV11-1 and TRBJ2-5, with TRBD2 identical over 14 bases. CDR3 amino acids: CASIFTGLAGDTQYF. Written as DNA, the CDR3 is TGTGCCAGCATCTTCACGGGACTAGCGGGAGATACCCAGTACTTC. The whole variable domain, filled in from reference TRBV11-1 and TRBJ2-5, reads EAEVAQSPRYKITEKSQAVAFWCDPISGHATLYWYRQILGQGPELLVQFQDESVVDDSQLPKDRFSAERLKGVDSTLKIQPAELGDSAMYLCASIFTGLAGDTQYFGPGTRLLVL.